The T cell receptor beta chain under discussion was sequenced for a study of T-cell memory formation after mild COVID-19. This clonotype was seen a handful of times. Trimming cost V 5 bases and J 1 base, with 8 bases left between them. Germline V gives CDR1 ENHRY, CDR2 SYGVKD. CDR3 size: 13 residues. TCRdb re-analysed the 5' RACE reads in MiXCR, keeping a single row per CDR3 protein. The data contain about 320,000 distinct CDR3 sequences, roughly 13% of them seen just once; the ten biggest clones take up around 23%. Material: PBMCs or a T cell subset sorted from them (not recorded which). The J gene is TRBJ1-1, the V gene TRBV10-3, with TRBD1 as a possible D gene (5 bases). The origin of this receptor is a young man who had mild COVID-19 (a few samples of this study predate the infection). Cell type and time point are not known. The CDR3 DNA sequence: TGTGCCATCAGTCAGACAGAGAACACTGAAGCTTTCTTT. Translation gives CAISQTENTEAFF.